This TCR beta chain was documented in a study of T cells in localized non-small cell lung cancer. V lost 6 bases, J lost 1 base, and 5 bases stayed unmatched. The CDR3 is 16 residues long. The germline V gene encodes CDR1 LNHDA and CDR2 SQIVND (reference sequence). Of note for this clone: Other DNA sequences in this sample translate to the same CDR3.

Using immunoSEQ multiplex PCR, the repertoire was profiled, and TCRdb retains in-frame clones only, with some absent. Altogether 50,000 to 65,000 clones are present, roughly 80% being singletons, with the ten largest covering around 4.3%. This material consisted of PBMCs, taken before any cancer treatment. The sequence came from a man aged 40-75 years with stage II lung adenocarcinoma. The chain couples TRBV19 to TRBJ2-6; 8 bases are a match to TRBD1. CDR3 nucleotide sequence: TGTGCCAGTAGCAGAACAGGGGGGTCTGGGGCCAACGTCCTGACTTTC. As protein: CASSRTGGSGANVLTF.